This note documents a single T cell receptor (beta chain) sequence. Antigen: not known. This record belongs to a study of cytomegalovirus exposure and HLA in healthy donors. PCR amplification relied on 60 Vbeta primers (plus 13 Jbeta primers). Per the authors' pipeline: Per a later analysis, the number of unique TCR beta chains was approximately 80 million, of which roughly 10 million were shared. Measured with immunoSEQ multiplex PCR; TCRdb has only the in-frame clones, and not every one. Clone size and the V and J calls come from that table; the DNA yielded D and trimming. Of 150,000 to 180,000 clones in the sample, 70% to 80% were seen once. The CDR3 spans 13 residues. Study outcomes and limitations: Presence/absence comparisons presumed near-even sequencing depth among donors.

Input material: PBMCs. This chain uses TRBV12-2 with TRBJ2-5; the listed D gene, TRBD2, was not tested against the DNA. TRBV12-2 is a listed pseudogene. The TCR comes from a man aged 30 to 39 in good health and CMV-seropositive. The CDR3 reads CASRQAGRQTQYF. In DNA form, the CDR3 reads TGTGCAAGTCGTCAGGCGGGGAGACAGACCCAGTACTTC.